This T cell receptor (beta chain) was documented in a study of blood T cell repertoires in COVID-19. This clone was seen only a few times. Data came from immunoSEQ multiplex PCR; TCRdb stores just in-frame clones and leaves some out. The sample lists approximately 150,000 clones; around nine tenths were seen once. V was clipped by 0 bases and J by 8 bases, with 9 bases between them. Germline V gives CDR1 SGDLS, CDR2 YYNGEE. The CDR3 has 13 residues. This TCR derives from a woman aged 45-65 years with active or convalescent COVID-19. This chain links TRBV9 with TRBJ2-1; TRBD2 might be the D (5 bases). Sample: peripheral blood. The CDR3 loop reads CASSVVPGDEQFF. CDR3 DNA: TGTGCCAGCAGCGTAGTTCCCGGGGATGAGCAGTTCTTC. Drawing the rest from reference TRBV9 and TRBJ2-1, the complete variable domain is DSGVTQTPKHLITATGQRVTLRCSPRSGDLSVYWYQQSLDQGLQFLIQYYNGEERAKGNILERFSAQQFPDLHSELNLSSLELGDSALYFCASSVVPGDEQFFGPGTRLTVL.